These 28 T cell receptor beta chains were sequenced from one sample in a study of shared clonotypes between healthy human individuals. Measured with immunoSEQ multiplex PCR; TCRdb has only the in-frame clones, and not every one. The sample holds roughly 1,500,000 clones; 95% to 99% are singletons and the top ten take less than 0.55%. Specimen: naive CD4+ T cells sorted from blood. Sample subset: CD45RA+ positively selected. These receptor sequences come from a man younger than 40 in good health.

This chain's CDR3 is CASSRSGQGAYEQYF. CDR3 DNA: TGTGCCAGCTCACGATCGGGACAGGGGGCCTACGAGCAGTACTTC. The rearrangement joins TRBV18 to TRBJ2-7, with TRBD1 matching 11 bases. Germline assignment: CDR1 KGHSH and CDR2 LQKENI. CDR3 length: 15 amino acids. V shed 4 bases and J 2 bases; nucleotides not matched to a gene: 4. The entire variable domain, with the rest obtained from reference TRBV18 and TRBJ2-7, is as follows: NAGVMQNPRHLVRRRGQEARLRCSPMKGHSHVYWYRQLPEEGLKFMVYLQKENIIDESGMPKERFSAEFPKEGPSILRIQQVVRGDSAAYFCASSRSGQGAYEQYFGPGTRLTVT.

The J gene is TRBJ2-2, the V gene TRBV5-4; D call uncertain. CDR1 and CDR2 (germline): SGHNT, YYREEE (reference sequence). V lost 1 base to trimming and J lost 6 bases, with 7 bases between them. This CDR3 has 13 residues. CDR3 coding DNA: TGTGCCAGCAGCTTGCCGGGCCCCGGGGAGCTGTTTTTT. Protein: CASSLPGPGELFF.

The chain recombines TRBV10-1 with TRBJ1-2, with 8 bases fitting TRBD1. With V trimmed by 9 bases and J by 2 bases, 2 bases remained unmatched. Germline values: CDR1 WNHNN, CDR2 SYGVQD (reference sequence). The CDR3 loop spans 12 amino acids. The CDR3 loop reads CARDRVNYGYTF. The CDR3 DNA sequence: TGCGCCAGGGACAGGGTGAACTATGGCTACACCTTC.

V is TRBV9 and J is TRBJ2-3, with TRBD1 as a possible D gene (6 bases). Germline V CDR1 and CDR2: SGDLS, YYNGEE. Trimming removed 5 bases from V and 4 bases from J, with 17 bases in between. This CDR3 is built from 15 residues. The CDR3 loop reads CASRATGSRADTQYF. The CDR3 DNA follows: TGTGCCAGCAGAGCGACAGGTTCGCGGGCAGATACGCAGTATTTT.

This clone was recorded only once. This chain uses TRBV9 with TRBJ2-2, with 8 bases aligning to TRBD2. CDR3 length: 16 residues. With V trimmed by 2 bases and J by 0 bases, 3 bases remained unmatched. Germline CDR1 SGDLS, CDR2 YYNGEE. DNA for the CDR3: TGTGCCAGCAGCGTGGTAGCGGGAACGAACACCGGGGAGCTGTTTTTT. This sequence encodes CASSVVAGTNTGELFF.

The chain combines TRBV28 with TRBJ2-4, with D possibly being TRBD1 (5 bases). V gave up 7 bases and J gave up 0 bases, with 16 bases separating them. CDR3 length: 16 residues. From germline, CDR1 is MDHEN and CDR2 SYDVKM. The CDR3 reads CASIPGRGLAKNIQYF. In DNA, the CDR3 is TGTGCCAGCATCCCGGGTAGGGGCCTAGCCAAAAACATTCAGTACTTC.

Comments on this clone: Within the sample, other DNA sequences also encode this same CDR3. V gene TRBV10-3 combines with J gene TRBJ2-7, with D unclear. From germline, CDR1 is ENHRY and CDR2 SYGVKD. This CDR3 has 12 amino acids. V was pared by 2 bases and J by 2 bases, with 4 bases between. Written as DNA, the CDR3 is TGTGCCATCAGTGAGATCGCCTACGAGCAGTACTTC. Translated, it gives CAISEIAYEQYF.

J is TRBJ2-2 and V is TRBV2, with D perhaps assigned TRBD1 or TRBD2 (5 bases each). In germline, CDR1 is SNHLY, CDR2 FYNNEI. This CDR3 has 13 residues. The DNA for the CDR3 is TGTGCGCAGGGACGGACGAACACCGGGGAGCTGTTTTTT. It encodes CAQGRTNTGELFF. Full variable domain (outside the CDR3, taken from reference TRBV2 and TRBJ2-2): EPEVTQTPSHQVTQMGQEVILRCVPISNHLYFYWYRQILGQKVEFLVSFYNNEISEKSEIFDDQFSVERPDGSNFTLKIRSTKLEDSAMYFCAQGRTNTGELFFGEGSRLTVL.

This chain links TRBV5-4 with TRBJ2-2, with a tentative D call TRBD1 (5 bases). The CDR3 consists of 14 residues. Germline CDR1 reads SGHNT; CDR2 reads YYREEE (reference sequence). Deletions cut 1 base from V and 3 bases from J, with 7 bases between. CDR3: CASSLRGDTGELFF. Here the CDR3 DNA reads TGTGCCAGCAGCTTGAGGGGTGACACCGGGGAGCTGTTTTTT.

In the case of this clone: This specimen includes other DNA sequences encoding the same CDR3. The CDR3 protein is CASSPWTEETQYF. The CDR3 nucleotides are TGCGCCAGCAGCCCCTGGACAGAAGAGACCCAGTACTTC. The chain has TRBV5-1 and TRBJ2-5; possible D gene TRBD1, 6 bases. Trimming shortened V by 4 bases and J by 3 bases, and 10 bases separated the two germline ends. The CDR3 runs 13 residues. Per germline, CDR1 SGHRS and CDR2 YFSETQ.

The chain uses TRBV19 and TRBJ2-2; D perhaps matches TRBD2 (5 bases). V lost 6 bases and J 1 base, leaving 9 bases between the germline ends. The germline V gene encodes CDR1 LNHDA and CDR2 SQIVND (reference sequence). There are 14 residues in the CDR3. The CDR3 loop is CASRTGWNTGELFF. The DNA for the CDR3 is TGTGCCAGTAGAACGGGGTGGAACACCGGGGAGCTGTTTTTT.

This rearrangement joins TRBV29-1 to TRBJ1-5; D is unresolved. Trimming removed 6 bases from V and 0 bases from J, with 12 bases in between. Germline CDR1 and CDR2: SQVTM and ANQGSEA. The CDR3 is 14 residues long. CDR3 loop: CSVIAGNSNQPQHF. The CDR3, as DNA: TGCAGCGTCATCGCCGGAAATAGCAATCAGCCCCAGCATTTT. Supplemented by reference TRBV29-1 and TRBJ1-5, the full variable domain reads SAVISQKPSRDICQRGTSLTIQCQVDSQVTMMFWYRQQPGQSLTLIATANQGSEATYESGFVIDKFPISRPNLTFSTLTVSNMSPEDSSIYLCSVIAGNSNQPQHFGDGTRLSIL.

This clone was observed a single time. The chain combines TRBV29-1 with TRBJ2-5, with no clear D. From germline, CDR1 is SQVTM and CDR2 ANQGSEA. With 2 bases removed from V and 7 bases from J, the gap between germline ends came to 14 bases. This CDR3 is built from 13 residues. CDR3 sequence (DNA): TGCAGCGTTGAAAACTTCGCTTCAGGGACCCAGTACTTC. Translated, it gives CSVENFASGTQYF.

The chain has TRBV9 and TRBJ1-4; TRBD1 might be the D (6 bases). CDR1 is SGDLS and CDR2 is YYNGEE in the germline V gene. This CDR3 contains 17 residues. The ends were cut back, 0 bases at V and 3 bases at J, with 15 bases in the middle. For the CDR3, the DNA is TGTGCCAGCAGCGTAGTCCCCTGGGGGGGCCCTAATGAAAAACTGTTTTTT. Amino acids: CASSVVPWGGPNEKLFF.

The J gene is TRBJ2-3, the V gene TRBV19; 7 bases line up with TRBD1. Germline CDR1 reads LNHDA; CDR2 reads SQIVND (reference sequence). The CDR3 is made up of 15 amino acids. J was trimmed by 5 bases and V by 5 bases; bases with no gene match: 10. Here the CDR3 DNA reads TGTGCCAGTAGTGTCTCCGGGACAGTGGGAGATACGCAGTATTTT. The encoded protein is CASSVSGTVGDTQYF.

This chain links TRBV15 with TRBJ2-5; D unresolved. Germline CDR1 and CDR2: LNHNV and YYDKDF (reference sequence). This CDR3 is built from 15 residues. V gave up 3 bases and J gave up 3 bases, with 14 bases separating them. For the CDR3, the DNA is TGTGCCACCAGCAGGTCCCCCGATCAAGAAGAGACCCAGTACTTC. Its protein is CATSRSPDQEETQYF.

V and J are TRBV7-2 and TRBJ2-1, with TRBD2 identical over 14 bases. The CDR3 runs to 19 residues. Unmatched junction bases numbered 11, after V lost 7 bases and J lost 0 bases. Germline CDR1 is SGHTA and CDR2 is FQGNSA. The CDR3 DNA reads as TGTGCCAGCAAAAAGGGGACTAGCGGGAGAGCAAGCTCCTACAATGAGCAGTTCTTC. Translation gives CASKKGTSGRASSYNEQFF.

The chain couples TRBV6-1 to TRBJ1-2; 8 bases line up with TRBD1. Losses at the gene ends were 3 bases for V and 4 bases for J; bases not matched to a gene: 4. This CDR3 region has 14 residues. Germline lookup yields CDR1 MNHNS and CDR2 SASEGT. The CDR3 DNA is TGTGCCAGCAGTGACAGGGGGCTGGGCTATGGCTACACCTTC. It translates to CASSDRGLGYGYTF.

The chain couples TRBV4-2 to TRBJ1-2; D is ambiguous. The CDR3 has 11 residues. The V and J ends lost 3 bases and 5 bases respectively, with 4 bases between them. CDR1 is LGHNA, CDR2 YNFKEQ, per germline. The CDR3 loop reads CASSHPYGYTF. For the CDR3, the DNA is TGTGCCAGCAGCCACCCTTATGGCTACACCTTC.

This rearrangement joins TRBV5-6 to TRBJ2-5, with D unclear. In germline, CDR1 is SGHDT, CDR2 YYEEEE. V lost 0 bases and J 2 bases, leaving 11 bases between the germline ends. The CDR3 spans 15 residues. The CDR3 loop reads CASSLVDRLQETQYF. In DNA, the CDR3 is TGTGCCAGCAGCTTGGTGGACCGCCTTCAAGAGACCCAGTACTTC.

This chain connects TRBV13 to TRBJ2-1; weak D call: TRBD2 (6 bases). From germline, CDR1 is PRHDT and CDR2 FYEKMQ (reference sequence). This CDR3 spans 13 amino acids. The germline V and J ends were trimmed by 3 bases and 10 bases, with 13 bases remaining between them. For the CDR3, the DNA is TGTGCCAGCAGCTTCTTAGGGACTTGGGAGCAGTTCTTC. Its protein product is CASSFLGTWEQFF.

V gene TRBV20-1 combines with J gene TRBJ1-2; D gene ambiguous. With 4 bases removed from V and 6 bases from J, the gap between germline ends came to 9 bases. The germline V gene encodes CDR1 DFQATT and CDR2 SNEGSKA (reference sequence). This CDR3 has 11 amino acids. The CDR3 region is CSAIRRDGYTF. The CDR3 nucleotides read TGCAGTGCTATCAGGAGGGATGGCTACACCTTC.

The J gene is TRBJ2-3, the V gene TRBV6-5, with D maybe TRBD2 (6 bases). The CDR3 loop spans 16 amino acids. CDR1 and CDR2 (germline): MNHEY, SVGAGI. V lost 2 bases to trimming and J lost 2 bases, with 14 bases between them. The CDR3 loop reads CASSYGAGMNTDTQYF. The CDR3 DNA follows: TGTGCCAGCAGTTACGGGGCGGGGATGAACACAGATACGCAGTATTTT.

The V gene is TRBV28, the J gene TRBJ1-5; D may be TRBD1 (6 bases). Looked up from germline, CDR1 is MDHEN and CDR2 is SYDVKM. The CDR3 consists of 14 residues. V was cut by 6 bases and J by 4 bases, with 13 bases left in between. CDR3 coding DNA: TGTGCCAGCAGACCAGGGGTTAGGAATCAGCCCCAGCATTTT. It is translated as CASRPGVRNQPQHF.

The chain carries TRBV10-2 and TRBJ1-1; D is undetermined. CDR3 length: 12 residues. Germline-derived CDR1 and CDR2 are WSHSY and SAAADI. V lost 10 bases and J 2 bases, leaving 11 bases between the germline ends. The CDR3 here is CATQQSNTEAFF. In DNA form, the CDR3 reads TGCGCCACCCAACAAAGTAACACTGAAGCTTTCTTT.

V gene TRBV7-2 combines with J gene TRBJ1-1; 8 bases line up with TRBD1. This CDR3 has 13 residues. The J segment lost 4 bases and the V segment lost 6 bases, leaving 4 bases of the junction unmatched. Germline V gene data show CDR1 as SGHTA and CDR2 as FQGNSA. CDR3: CASRRTGSTEAFF. The CDR3 nucleotides read TGTGCCAGCAGAAGGACAGGGAGCACTGAAGCTTTCTTT. Drawing the rest from reference TRBV7-2 and TRBJ1-1, the complete variable domain is GAGVSQSPSNKVTEKGKDVELRCDPISGHTALYWYRQSLGQGLEFLIYFQGNSAPDKSGLPSDRFSAERTGGSVSTLTIQRTQQEDSAVYLCASRRTGSTEAFFGQGTRLTVV.

This chain connects TRBV11-2 to TRBJ2-2; 9 bases are shared with TRBD1. CDR1 and CDR2 from the germline V gene are SGHAT and FQNNGV. V lost 2 bases to trimming and J lost 6 bases; unmatched junction nucleotides: 4. This CDR3 is built from 15 residues. CDR3: CASSLRDRAAGELFF. The CDR3 region has the DNA TGTGCCAGCAGCTTAAGGGACAGGGCGGCCGGGGAGCTGTTTTTT.

The chain employs TRBV4-1 and TRBJ2-7; 10 positions agree with TRBD1. Germline values: CDR1 MGHRA, CDR2 YSYEKL. CDR3 size: 15 residues. J was trimmed by 7 bases and V by 1 base; bases with no gene match: 7. The CDR3 sequence is CASSQAGTGAREQYF. CDR3 DNA: TGCGCCAGCAGCCAAGCCGGGACAGGGGCGCGGGAGCAGTACTTC.